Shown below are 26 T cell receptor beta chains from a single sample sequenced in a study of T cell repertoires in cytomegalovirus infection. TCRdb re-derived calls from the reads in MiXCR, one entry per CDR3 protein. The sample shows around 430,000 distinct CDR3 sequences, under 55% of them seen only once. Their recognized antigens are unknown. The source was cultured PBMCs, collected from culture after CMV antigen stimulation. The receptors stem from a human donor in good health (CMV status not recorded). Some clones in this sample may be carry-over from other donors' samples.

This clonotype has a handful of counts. CDR3: CASSLVSGSLSDTQYF. In DNA, the CDR3 is TGTGCCAGCAGCTTAGTCTCCGGGAGTCTCTCAGATACGCAGTATTTT. V is TRBV11-2 and J is TRBJ2-3, with D tentatively TRBD2 (6 bases). V was shortened by 1 base and J by 4 bases, with 15 bases between the two germline ends. Germline loops: CDR1 SGHAT, CDR2 FQNNGV. The CDR3 is made up of 16 amino acids. The full variable domain, with the rest looked up from reference TRBV11-2 and TRBJ2-3, is EAGVAQSPRYKIIEKRQSVAFWCNPISGHATLYWYQQILGQGPKLLIQFQNNGVVDDSQLPKDRFSAERLKGVDSTLKIQPAKLEDSAVYLCASSLVSGSLSDTQYFGPGTRLTVL.

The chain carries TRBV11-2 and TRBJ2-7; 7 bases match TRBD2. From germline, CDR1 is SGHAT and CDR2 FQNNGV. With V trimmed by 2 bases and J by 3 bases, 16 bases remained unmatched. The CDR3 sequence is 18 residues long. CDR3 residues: CASSLREGTTPYNYEQYF. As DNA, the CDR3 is TGTGCCAGCAGCTTAAGGGAGGGGACTACCCCCTATAACTACGAGCAGTACTTC.

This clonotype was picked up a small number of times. The CDR3 region has the DNA TGTGCCAGCAGCTTATACGCGGCGCACACTTCCCTCACCGGGGAGCTGTTTTTT. It codes for CASSLYAAHTSLTGELFF. The chain carries TRBV7-6 and TRBJ2-2; D is ambiguous. The CDR3 is made up of 18 amino acids. Trimming left V 2 bases short and J 4 bases short, with 20 bases between. Germline V gives CDR1 SGHVS, CDR2 FNYEAQ.

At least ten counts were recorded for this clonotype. The CDR3 reads CASSTGLAGVLETQYF. CDR3 sequence (DNA): TGTGCCAGCAGCACAGGACTAGCGGGAGTTTTGGAGACCCAGTACTTC. The chain is built from TRBV7-9 and TRBJ2-5, with 13 bases lining up with TRBD2. The CDR3 loop spans 16 amino acids. Germline V lookup: CDR1 SEHNR, CDR2 FQNEAQ (reference sequence). The trim removed 5 bases at V and 5 bases at J, leaving 8 bases unmatched.

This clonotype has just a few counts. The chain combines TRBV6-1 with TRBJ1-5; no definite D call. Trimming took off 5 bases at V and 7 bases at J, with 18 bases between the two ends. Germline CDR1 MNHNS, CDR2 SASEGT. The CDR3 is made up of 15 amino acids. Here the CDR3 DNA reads TGTGCCAGCAGTCCCCTCAGTTCGGGCGGGCAGCCCCAGCATTTT. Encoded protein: CASSPLSSGGQPQHF.

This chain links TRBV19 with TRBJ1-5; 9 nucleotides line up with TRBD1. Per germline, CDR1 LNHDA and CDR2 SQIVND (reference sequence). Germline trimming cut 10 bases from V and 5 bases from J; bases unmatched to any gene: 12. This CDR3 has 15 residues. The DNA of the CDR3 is TGTGCCACTGGAGTGATGGGACAGGGAGATCAGCCCCAGCATTTT. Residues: CATGVMGQGDQPQHF.

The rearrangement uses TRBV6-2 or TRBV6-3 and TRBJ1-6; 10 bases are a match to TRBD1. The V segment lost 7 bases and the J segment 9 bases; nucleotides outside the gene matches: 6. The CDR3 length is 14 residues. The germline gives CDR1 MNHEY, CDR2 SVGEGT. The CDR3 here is CASNTGQGSSPLHF. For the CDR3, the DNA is TGTGCCAGCAATACGGGACAGGGGAGTTCACCCCTCCACTTT.

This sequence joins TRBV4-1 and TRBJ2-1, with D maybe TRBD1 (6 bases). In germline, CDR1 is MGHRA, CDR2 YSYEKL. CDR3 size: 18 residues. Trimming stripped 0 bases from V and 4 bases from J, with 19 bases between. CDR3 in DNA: TGCGCCAGCAGCCAAGATTTTTTAGGGCAGGGGCTATACAATGAGCAGTTCTTC. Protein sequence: CASSQDFLGQGLYNEQFF.

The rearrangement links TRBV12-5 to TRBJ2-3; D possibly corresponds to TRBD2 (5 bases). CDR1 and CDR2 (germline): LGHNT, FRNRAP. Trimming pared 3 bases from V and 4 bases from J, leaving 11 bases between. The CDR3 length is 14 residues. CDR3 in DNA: TGTGCTAGTGGTTTCTGGACTGGGGCAGATACGCAGTATTTT. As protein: CASGFWTGADTQYF.

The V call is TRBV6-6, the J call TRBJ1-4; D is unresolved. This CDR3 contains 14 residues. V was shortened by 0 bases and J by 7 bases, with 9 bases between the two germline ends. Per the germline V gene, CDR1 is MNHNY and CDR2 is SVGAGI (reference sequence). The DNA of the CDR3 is TGTGCCAGCAGTTACTCGGGGTACGGTGAAAAACTGTTTTTT. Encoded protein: CASSYSGYGEKLFF.

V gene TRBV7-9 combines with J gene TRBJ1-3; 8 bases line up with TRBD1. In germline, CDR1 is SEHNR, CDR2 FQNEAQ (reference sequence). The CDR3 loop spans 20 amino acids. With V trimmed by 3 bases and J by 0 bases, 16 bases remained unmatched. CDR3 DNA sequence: TGTGCCAGCAGCTTTCCCCCTGTGACAGGGGATAGTCTCTCTGGAAACACCATATATTTT. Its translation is CASSFPPVTGDSLSGNTIYF.

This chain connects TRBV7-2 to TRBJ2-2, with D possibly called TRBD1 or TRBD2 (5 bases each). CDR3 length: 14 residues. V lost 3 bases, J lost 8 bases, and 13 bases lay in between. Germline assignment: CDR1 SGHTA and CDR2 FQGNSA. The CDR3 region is CASSFELGAGELFF. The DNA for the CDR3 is TGTGCCAGCAGCTTTGAACTAGGGGCGGGGGAGCTGTTTTTT.

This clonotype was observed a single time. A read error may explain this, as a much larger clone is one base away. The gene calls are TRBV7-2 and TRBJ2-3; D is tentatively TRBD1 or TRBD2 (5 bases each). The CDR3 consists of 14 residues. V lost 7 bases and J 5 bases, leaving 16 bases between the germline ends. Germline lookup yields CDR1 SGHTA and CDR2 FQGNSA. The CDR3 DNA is TGTGCCAGCACCCTTACCGGGACCCAAGATACGCAGTATTTT. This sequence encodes CASTLTGTQDTQYF.

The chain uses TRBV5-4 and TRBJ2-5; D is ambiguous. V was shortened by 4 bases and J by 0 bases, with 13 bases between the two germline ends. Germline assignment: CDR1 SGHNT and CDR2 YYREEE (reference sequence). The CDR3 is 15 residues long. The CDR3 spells CASSLGGEYQETQYF. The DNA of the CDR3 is TGTGCCAGCAGCCTAGGCGGAGAGTACCAAGAGACCCAGTACTTC.

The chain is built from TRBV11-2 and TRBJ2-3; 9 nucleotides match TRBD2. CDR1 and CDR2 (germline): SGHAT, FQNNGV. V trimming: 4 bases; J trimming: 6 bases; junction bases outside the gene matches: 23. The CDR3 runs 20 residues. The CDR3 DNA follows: TGTGCCAGCAGCTCCTCCCTCGGAGCGGGGGGCCCTACCGGGATGGATACGCAGTATTTT. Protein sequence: CASSSSLGAGGPTGMDTQYF.

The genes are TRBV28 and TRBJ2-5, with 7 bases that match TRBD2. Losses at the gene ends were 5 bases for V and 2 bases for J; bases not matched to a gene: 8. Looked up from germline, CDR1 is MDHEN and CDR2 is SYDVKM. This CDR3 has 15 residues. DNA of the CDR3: TGTGCCAGCAGTGGGGGGGGGGTCAGACAAGAGACCCAGTACTTC. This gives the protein CASSGGGVRQETQYF.

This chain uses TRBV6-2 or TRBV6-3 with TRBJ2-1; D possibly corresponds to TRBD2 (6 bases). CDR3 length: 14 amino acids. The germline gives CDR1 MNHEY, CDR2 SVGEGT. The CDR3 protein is CATWEVGSYNEQFF. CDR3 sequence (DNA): TGTGCGACATGGGAGGTCGGCAGCTACAATGAGCAGTTCTTC.

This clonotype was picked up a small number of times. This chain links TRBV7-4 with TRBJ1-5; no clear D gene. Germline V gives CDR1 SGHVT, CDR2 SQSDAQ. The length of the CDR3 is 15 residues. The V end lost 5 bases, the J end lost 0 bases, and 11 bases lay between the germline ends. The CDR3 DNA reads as TGTGCCAGCAGCCGCGGAGCCTTTAGCAATCAGCCCCAGCATTTT. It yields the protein CASSRGAFSNQPQHF. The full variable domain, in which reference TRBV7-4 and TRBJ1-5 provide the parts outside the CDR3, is GAGVSQSPRYKVAKRGRDVALRCDSISGHVTLYWYRQTLGQGSEVLTYSQSDAQRDKSGRPSGRFSAERPERSVSTLKIQRTEQGDSAVYLCASSRGAFSNQPQHFGDGTRLSIL.

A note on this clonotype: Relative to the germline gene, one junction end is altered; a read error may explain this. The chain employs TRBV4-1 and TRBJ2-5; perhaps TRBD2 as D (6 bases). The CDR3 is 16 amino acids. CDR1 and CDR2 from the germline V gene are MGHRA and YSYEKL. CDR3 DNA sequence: TGTGCCAGCAGCCATCTTCTTCCGGGGGTTCGGGAGACCCAGTACTTC. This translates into CASSHLLPGVRETQYF.

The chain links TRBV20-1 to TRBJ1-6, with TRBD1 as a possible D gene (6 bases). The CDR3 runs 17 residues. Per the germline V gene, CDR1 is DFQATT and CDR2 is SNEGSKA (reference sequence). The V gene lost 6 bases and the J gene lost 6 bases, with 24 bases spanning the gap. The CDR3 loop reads CSASDRLQASLNSPLHF. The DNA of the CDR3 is TGCAGTGCCTCAGACAGGCTTCAGGCCAGCCTTAATTCACCCCTCCACTTT.

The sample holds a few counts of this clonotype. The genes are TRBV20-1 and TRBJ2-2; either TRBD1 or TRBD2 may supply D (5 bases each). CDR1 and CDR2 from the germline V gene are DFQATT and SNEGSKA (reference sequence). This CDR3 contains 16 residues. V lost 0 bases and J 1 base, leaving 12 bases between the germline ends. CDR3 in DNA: TGCAGTGCTAGAGATGGGGGACCGGGGAACACCGGGGAGCTGTTTTTT. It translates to CSARDGGPGNTGELFF.

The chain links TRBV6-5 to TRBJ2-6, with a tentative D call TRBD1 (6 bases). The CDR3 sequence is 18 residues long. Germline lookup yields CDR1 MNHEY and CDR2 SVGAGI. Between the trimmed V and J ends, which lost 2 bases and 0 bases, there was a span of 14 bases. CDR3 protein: CASSYQTGTHSGANVLTF. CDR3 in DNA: TGTGCCAGCAGTTACCAAACAGGGACCCACTCTGGGGCCAACGTCCTGACTTTC.

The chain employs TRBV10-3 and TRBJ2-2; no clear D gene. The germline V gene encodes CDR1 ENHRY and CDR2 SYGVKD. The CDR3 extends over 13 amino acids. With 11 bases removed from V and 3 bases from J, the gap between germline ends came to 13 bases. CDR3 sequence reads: CALSSSDTGELFF. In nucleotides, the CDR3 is TGTGCCCTTTCATCGAGCGACACCGGGGAGCTGTTTTTT.

As DNA, the CDR3 is TGTGCCAGCAGTGAACAGGGAGGGTGGGATCAGCCCCAGCATTTT. Amino acids: CASSEQGGWDQPQHF. This rearrangement joins TRBV6-1 to TRBJ1-5, with TRBD1 as a possible D gene (5 bases). Deletions cut 2 bases from V and 5 bases from J, with 13 bases between. This CDR3 comprises 15 residues. Looked up from germline, CDR1 is MNHNS and CDR2 is SASEGT.

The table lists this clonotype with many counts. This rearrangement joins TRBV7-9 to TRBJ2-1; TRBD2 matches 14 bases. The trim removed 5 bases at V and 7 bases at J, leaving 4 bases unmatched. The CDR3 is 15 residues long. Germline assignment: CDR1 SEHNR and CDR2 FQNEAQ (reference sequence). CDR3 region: CASSPGTSGSNEQFF. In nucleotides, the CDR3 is TGTGCCAGCAGCCCAGGGACTAGCGGGAGTAATGAGCAGTTCTTC.

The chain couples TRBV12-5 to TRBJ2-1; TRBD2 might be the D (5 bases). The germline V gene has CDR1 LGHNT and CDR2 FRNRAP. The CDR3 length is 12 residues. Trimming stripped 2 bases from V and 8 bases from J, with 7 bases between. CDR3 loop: CASGLFSDEQFF. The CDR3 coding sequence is TGTGCTAGTGGTTTGTTTAGCGATGAGCAGTTCTTC.